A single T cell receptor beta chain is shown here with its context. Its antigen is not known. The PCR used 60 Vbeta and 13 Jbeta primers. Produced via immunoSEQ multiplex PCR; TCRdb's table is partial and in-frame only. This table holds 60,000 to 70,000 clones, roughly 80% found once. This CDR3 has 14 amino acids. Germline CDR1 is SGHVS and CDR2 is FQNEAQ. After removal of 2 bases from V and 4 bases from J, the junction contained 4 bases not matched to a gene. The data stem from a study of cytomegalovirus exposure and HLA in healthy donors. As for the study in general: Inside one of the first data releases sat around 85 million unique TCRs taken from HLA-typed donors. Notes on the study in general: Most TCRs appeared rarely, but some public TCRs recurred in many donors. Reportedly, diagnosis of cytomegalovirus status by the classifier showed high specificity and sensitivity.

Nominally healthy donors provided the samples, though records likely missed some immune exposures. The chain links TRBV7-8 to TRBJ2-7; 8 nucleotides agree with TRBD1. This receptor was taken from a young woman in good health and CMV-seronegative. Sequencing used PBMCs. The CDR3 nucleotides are TGTGCCAGCAGCTTAACAGGACAGGGTTACGAGCAGTACTTC. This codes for CASSLTGQGYEQYF.